The 31 T cell receptor beta chains listed next were all sequenced from one sample in a study of T-cell memory formation after mild COVID-19. A single record per CDR3 protein comes from TCRdb applying MiXCR to the 5' RACE reads. Of about 620,000 distinct CDR3 sequences listed, under 20% are singletons. Sample: PBMCs or a T cell subset sorted from them (not recorded which). These receptors were taken from an adult woman who had mild COVID-19 (a few samples of this study predate the infection). Cell type and time point are not known.

This chain connects TRBV19 to TRBJ2-1; D perhaps matches TRBD2 (5 bases). This CDR3 has 13 amino acids. Trimming shortened V by 5 bases and J by 10 bases, and 15 bases separated the two germline ends. Looked up from germline, CDR1 is LNHDA and CDR2 is SQIVND (reference sequence). CDR3 in amino acids: CASSPRVGLEQFF. The CDR3 DNA reads as TGTGCCAGTAGTCCGAGGGTTGGCCTGGAGCAGTTCTTC.

This clonotype has only a few counts. The CDR3 region has the DNA TGTGCCAGCAGCTTAGTACTTCTTAGCGGGAATGGGGCAGATACGCAGTATTTT. Translating it yields CASSLVLLSGNGADTQYF. The J gene is TRBJ2-3, the V gene TRBV7-2; 8 bases agree with TRBD2. The germline V gene has CDR1 SGHTA and CDR2 FQGNSA. The CDR3 is 18 amino acids. V shed 1 base, J shed 4 bases, and the junction held 13 bases outside the gene matches.

This chain connects TRBV6-2 or TRBV6-3 to TRBJ2-2; 9 bases are shared with TRBD1. The trim removed 3 bases at V and 1 base at J, leaving 9 bases unmatched. The germline V gene has CDR1 MNHEY and CDR2 SVGEGT. CDR3 length: 18 amino acids. In nucleotides, the CDR3 is TGTGCCAGCAGTTATGAAGGACAGGGGCTACGGAACACCGGGGAGCTGTTTTTT. Its translation: CASSYEGQGLRNTGELFF.

This clonotype was observed a few times. The gene calls are TRBV20-1 and TRBJ2-1; 10 bases line up with TRBD1. The CDR3 length is 15 residues. CDR1 and CDR2 from the germline V gene are DFQATT and SNEGSKA (reference sequence). J was trimmed by 4 bases and V by 6 bases; bases with no gene match: 9. DNA for the CDR3: TGCAGTGCGTCGCCACGGGACAGGGGATACAATGAGCAGTTCTTC. This sequence encodes CSASPRDRGYNEQFF.

The chain uses TRBV24-1 and TRBJ2-3; TRBD2 is a possible D gene (6 bases). Trimming stripped 5 bases from V and 3 bases from J, with 8 bases between. CDR3 length: 13 residues. CDR1 and CDR2 (germline): KGHDR, SFDVKD. CDR3 DNA: TGTGCCACCAGTGGCGGGGATACAGATACGCAGTATTTT. Translation: CATSGGDTDTQYF.

The table lists this clonotype with a few counts. The chain carries TRBV7-9 and TRBJ1-2; no firm D call. The CDR3 is made up of 15 amino acids. V lost 5 bases and J 8 bases, leaving 21 bases between the germline ends. Germline assignment: CDR1 SEHNR and CDR2 FQNEAQ (reference sequence). CDR3 sequence: CASSVVDWTPLGYTF. The CDR3 bases are TGTGCCAGCAGCGTGGTGGACTGGACCCCTCTCGGCTACACCTTC.

This clonotype has a handful of counts. This chain's CDR3 is CASSSDKGLYGYTF. The CDR3 bases are TGCGCCAGCAGCTCCGACAAAGGGCTCTATGGCTACACCTTC. The rearrangement joins TRBV5-1 to TRBJ1-2, with unresolved D. V was cut by 3 bases and J by 4 bases, with 13 bases left in between. Germline-derived CDR1 and CDR2 are SGHRS and YFSETQ. The length of the CDR3 is 14 residues.

This clonotype has only a few counts. The J gene is TRBJ2-1, the V gene TRBV5-1; 9 bases are a match to TRBD2. Germline-derived CDR1 and CDR2 are SGHRS and YFSETQ. V shed 6 bases, J shed 1 base, and the junction held 5 bases outside the gene matches. The CDR3 length is 15 residues. CDR3: CASTGSGRSYNEQFF. The CDR3, as DNA: TGCGCCAGCACCGGAAGCGGGAGGTCCTACAATGAGCAGTTCTTC.

The chain joins TRBV5-1 to TRBJ1-1; D gene unclear. Per the germline V gene, CDR1 is SGHRS and CDR2 is YFSETQ. CDR3 length equals 16 residues. Trimming stripped 0 bases from V and 0 bases from J, with 12 bases between. CDR3 in amino acids: CASSLDVGRLNTEAFF. For the CDR3, the DNA is TGCGCCAGCAGCTTGGATGTGGGCAGGCTGAACACTGAAGCTTTCTTT.

The DNA of the CDR3 is TGTGCCAGCTCACCACAGTACAATGAGCAGTTCTTC. Its protein product is CASSPQYNEQFF. The chain has TRBV18 and TRBJ2-1; D gene unclear. The CDR3 has 12 residues. Germline V gene lookup returns CDR1 KGHSH and CDR2 LQKENI. Between the trimmed V and J ends, which lost 1 base and 4 bases, there was a span of 2 bases. Together with reference TRBV18 and TRBJ2-1, the CDR3 gives the full variable domain: NAGVMQNPRHLVRRRGQEARLRCSPMKGHSHVYWYRQLPEEGLKFMVYLQKENIIDESGMPKERFSAEFPKEGPSILRIQQVVRGDSAAYFCASSPQYNEQFFGPGTRLTVL.

The gene calls are TRBV27 and TRBJ1-1; D gene uncertain. V shed 5 bases and J shed 7 bases, with 14 bases lying between them. The CDR3 is 13 residues long. CDR1 MNHEY and CDR2 SMNVEV come from the germline V gene (reference sequence). The CDR3 DNA follows: TGTGCCAGCAGTAACCACAGTCCGGGTGAAGCTTTCTTT. It translates to CASSNHSPGEAFF.

The J gene is TRBJ2-3, the V gene TRBV4-2; a weak D match, TRBD1 (5 bases). The CDR3 has 16 amino acids. Deletions cut 0 bases from V and 2 bases from J, with 12 bases between. Germline lookup yields CDR1 LGHNA and CDR2 YNFKEQ. The CDR3 DNA sequence: TGTGCCAGCAGCCAAGATCTAGTAGGGGTCACAGATACGCAGTATTTT. Translating gives CASSQDLVGVTDTQYF.

This chain joins TRBV12-5 and TRBJ2-3; a possible D gene is TRBD1 (8 bases). Germline V gene lookup returns CDR1 LGHNT and CDR2 FRNRAP. The CDR3 length is 16 residues. V lost 5 bases and J lost 6, with 21 bases in between. The CDR3 is CASGPGGGSGGDTQYF. CDR3 nucleotides: TGTGCTAGTGGTCCAGGGGGCGGGAGCGGCGGCGATACGCAGTATTTT.

The chain links TRBV3-1 to TRBJ2-7; either TRBD1 or TRBD2 may supply D (5 bases each). The CDR3 spans 13 residues. V was trimmed by 4 bases and J by 3 bases, leaving 10 bases between them. Germline V gives CDR1 LGHDT, CDR2 YNNKEL (reference sequence). This CDR3 is CASSRGTIYEQYF. CDR3 sequence (DNA): TGTGCCAGCAGCCGTGGGACCATCTACGAGCAGTACTTC.

The rearrangement links TRBV10-3 to TRBJ2-1; TRBD1 is a possible D gene (7 bases). Germline CDR1 reads ENHRY; CDR2 reads SYGVKD. Trimming removed 2 bases at V and 0 bases at J, with 17 bases between. The CDR3 has 18 amino acids. This CDR3 is CAISEPGGTVSSYNEQFF. As DNA, the CDR3 is TGTGCCATCAGTGAGCCTGGGGGGACAGTCAGCTCCTACAATGAGCAGTTCTTC.

The sample holds a few counts of this clonotype. The CDR3 spells CSASWQGHQPQHF. CDR3 nucleotide sequence: TGCAGTGCTAGCTGGCAGGGTCATCAGCCCCAGCATTTT. The V gene is TRBV20-1, the J gene TRBJ1-5, with D maybe TRBD1 (5 bases). CDR1 DFQATT and CDR2 SNEGSKA come from the germline V gene (reference sequence). The CDR3 contains 13 residues. V lost 3 bases, J lost 5 bases, and 11 bases lay in between.

This rearrangement joins TRBV20-1 to TRBJ2-1, with D possibly being TRBD1 (6 bases). The CDR3 sequence is 15 residues long. Germline CDR1 is DFQATT and CDR2 is SNEGSKA (reference sequence). V was pared by 0 bases and J by 3 bases, with 12 bases between. CDR3 coding DNA: TGCAGTGCTAGAGAAGACAGGAGAAGCTACAATGAGCAGTTCTTC. Amino acids: CSAREDRRSYNEQFF.

There are a few counts of this clonotype. The rearrangement links TRBV10-3 to TRBJ2-5; D is possibly TRBD1 (6 bases). This CDR3 is built from 16 residues. V was clipped by 0 bases and J by 0 bases, with 11 bases between them. The germline CDR1 and CDR2 sequences are ENHRY and SYGVKD. The CDR3 sequence is CAISESPGTYQETQYF. CDR3 in DNA: TGTGCCATCAGTGAGTCTCCTGGGACATACCAAGAGACCCAGTACTTC.

This clonotype was seen a few times. This chain connects TRBV12-3 or TRBV12-4 to TRBJ2-7; D uncertain. V lost 5 bases, J lost 0 bases, and 5 bases lay in between. The CDR3 is made up of 12 amino acids. The DNA for the CDR3 is TGTGCCAGCAGTAAACTCTCCTACGAGCAGTACTTC. Translating it yields CASSKLSYEQYF.

This clonotype has more than one count but fewer than ten. Relative to the germline gene, one junction end is altered; a read error may explain this. The chain couples TRBV5-6 to TRBJ2-1, with D possibly TRBD2 on 6 matching bases. The CDR3 has 12 amino acids. Germline CDR1 reads SGHDT; CDR2 reads YYEEEE. The CDR3 loop is CASSLAGTWSIF. CDR3 sequence (DNA): TGTGCCAGCAGCTTGGCTGGGACTTGGTCTATCTTC.

This clonotype appeared a few times. The CDR3: CATSDVYSYNEQFF. For the CDR3, the DNA is TGTGCCACCAGTGACGTATACTCCTACAATGAGCAGTTCTTC. The gene calls are TRBV24-1 and TRBJ2-1; D remains ambiguous. The CDR3 extends over 14 amino acids. V gave up 4 bases and J gave up 0 bases, with 6 bases separating them. Germline assignment: CDR1 KGHDR and CDR2 SFDVKD.

This clonotype was detected only a few times. The chain joins TRBV6-7 to TRBJ1-5; D is possibly TRBD1 (6 bases). TRBV6-7 qualifies as an ORF whose function is uncertain. Trimming shortened V by 6 bases and J by 3 bases, and 12 bases separated the two germline ends. The CDR3 is 14 residues long. This CDR3 reads CASSSGQFNQPQHF. As DNA, the CDR3 is TGTGCCAGCAGCTCCGGACAGTTCAATCAGCCCCAGCATTTT.

The genes are TRBV9 and TRBJ1-3; D ambiguous. This CDR3 is 17 amino acids long. V was clipped by 2 bases and J by 1 base, with 16 bases between them. The germline CDR1 and CDR2 sequences are SGDLS and YYNGEE. The CDR3 here is CASSVQFDRGSGNTIYF. The CDR3 region has the DNA TGTGCCAGCAGCGTCCAGTTCGATCGGGGTTCTGGAAACACCATATATTTT.

This clonotype was counted between two and nine times. The chain has TRBV20-1 and TRBJ2-4; no clear D. The CDR3 has 17 amino acids. CDR1 and CDR2 from the germline V gene are DFQATT and SNEGSKA (reference sequence). V was trimmed by 5 bases and J by 0 bases, leaving 20 bases between them. The CDR3 protein is CSARPAGFVLAKNIQYF. CDR3 sequence (DNA): TGCAGTGCTCGACCGGCTGGGTTTGTCCTAGCCAAAAACATTCAGTACTTC.

This chain joins TRBV7-8 and TRBJ1-4; no clear D. The CDR3 runs 15 residues. The V and J ends lost 5 bases and 7 bases respectively, with 17 bases between them. Germline CDR1 is SGHVS and CDR2 is FQNEAQ. The CDR3 nucleotides read TGTGCCAGCAGCCCTTCCACGGGGTTAGGTGAAAAACTGTTTTTT. It codes for CASSPSTGLGEKLFF.

The sample holds a few counts of this clonotype. The rearrangement joins TRBV11-3 to TRBJ2-3; 7 nucleotides align to TRBD1. The germline V gene has CDR1 SGHNT and CDR2 YENEEA. The CDR3 spans 16 residues. Losses at the gene ends were 5 bases for V and 4 bases for J; bases not matched to a gene: 12. DNA for the CDR3: TGTGCCAGCAGCCCACGGGACAGATTGAAGGCAGATACGCAGTATTTT. Protein: CASSPRDRLKADTQYF.

CDR3 DNA: TGTGCCAGCAGCTTAGGTCCCTCTGGGGCCAACGTCCTGACTTTC. Its protein is CASSLGPSGANVLTF. The chain uses TRBV7-3 and TRBJ2-6; D not resolved. Trimming shortened V by 2 bases and J by 0 bases, and 5 bases separated the two germline ends. CDR1 SGHTA and CDR2 FQGTGA come from the germline V gene. This CDR3 spans 15 amino acids.

This clonotype was counted between two and nine times. The genes are TRBV29-1 and TRBJ2-7; no clear D gene. V lost 7 bases to trimming and J lost 2 bases, with 12 bases between them. The CDR3 consists of 12 residues. The V gene's germline CDR1 is SQVTM and CDR2 ANQGSEA. CDR3 residues: CSALLPTYEQYF. As DNA, the CDR3 is TGCAGCGCTCTACTCCCGACCTACGAGCAGTACTTC.

The gene calls are TRBV6-2 or TRBV6-3 and TRBJ2-1; TRBD1 agrees at 8 bases. CDR1 MNHEY and CDR2 SVGEGT come from the germline V gene. Trimming removed 5 bases from V and 15 bases from J; junction bases left unmatched: 6. The CDR3 is 11 amino acids. The CDR3 sequence is CASSQGAGGFF. DNA of the CDR3: TGTGCCAGCAGTCAGGGGGCAGGGGGGTTCTTC.

This clonotype showed up just a few times. This chain connects TRBV7-2 to TRBJ2-2; D may correspond to TRBD1 or TRBD2 (5 bases each). V lost 0 bases and J lost 3, with 8 bases in between. The CDR3 has 15 residues. Germline lookup yields CDR1 SGHTA and CDR2 FQGNSA. CDR3 loop: CASSLARGHTGELFF. The CDR3 DNA follows: TGTGCCAGCAGCTTAGCTCGGGGACACACCGGGGAGCTGTTTTTT.

This clonotype showed up many times. The gene calls are TRBV18 and TRBJ1-4, with D uncertain. The V end lost 3 bases, the J end lost 0 bases, and 17 bases lay between the germline ends. Germline V lookup: CDR1 KGHSH, CDR2 LQKENI. The CDR3 spans 18 residues. This CDR3 reads CASSPKRGGDPTNEKLFF. DNA for the CDR3: TGTGCCAGCTCACCTAAACGAGGCGGAGATCCAACTAATGAAAAACTGTTTTTT.